This TCR beta chain was recovered during a study of OX40 agonist ivuxolimab in advanced cancers. Study context: Six ivuxolimab dose levels, 0.01 to 10 mg/kg, were given intravenously every 2 weeks. Partial responses were recorded for three patients, including one with hepatocellular carcinoma and two with cutaneous melanoma.

Germline lookup yields CDR1 LNHDA and CDR2 SQIVND (reference sequence). The CDR3 totals 15 residues. Trimming left V 6 bases short and J 0 bases short, with 14 bases between. As regards this clone: Its antigen is not known.

Whole-study findings and limits: Compared with CD4+, CD8+ T cells on average had more expanded clones. Also showing low normalized T-cell clonal expansion were some of the nonresponders.

Generated by immunoSEQ multiplex PCR, the TCRdb table keeps only in-frame clones and is missing some. The sample holds about 58,000 clones; approximately 86% are singletons and the top ten take roughly 1.3%. V gene TRBV19 combines with J gene TRBJ1-2; D may be TRBD1 (6 bases). The sequence was collected from an adult with an advanced solid tumor such as melanoma, head and neck, liver or kidney cancer. This specimen consisted of CD4+ or CD8+ T cells sorted from blood, obtained in a trial of the OX40 agonist ivuxolimab. The CDR3 sequence: CASRYREGANYGYTF. The CDR3 DNA reads TGTGCCAGTAGATACAGGGAAGGAGCTAACTATGGCTACACCTTC.